The 23 T cell receptor beta chains below all came from one sample that was sequenced in a study of OX40 agonist ivuxolimab in advanced cancers. The method was immunoSEQ multiplex PCR; TCRdb's version includes in-frame clones alone and lacks a portion of them. The sample shows 59,000 or so clones, over 80% of them seen only once. The material sequenced was CD4+ or CD8+ T cells sorted from blood, taken in a trial of the OX40 agonist ivuxolimab. All receptors come from an adult with an advanced solid tumor such as melanoma, head and neck, liver or kidney cancer.

The genes are TRBV6-5 and TRBJ1-1, with D tentatively TRBD1 (5 bases). This CDR3 has 15 amino acids. Trimming shortened V by 2 bases and J by 3 bases, and 13 bases separated the two germline ends. The germline V gene has CDR1 MNHEY and CDR2 SVGAGI. In DNA, the CDR3 is TGTGCCAGCAGTTACCGTGTGGAGGGGCACACTGAAGCTTTCTTT. It is translated as CASSYRVEGHTEAFF.

As DNA, the CDR3 is TGTGCCAGCAGCCCCCTCACACGGAACAATGAGCAGTTCTTC. As protein: CASSPLTRNNEQFF. The V call is TRBV9, the J call TRBJ2-1; D not certain. Between the trimmed V and J ends, which lost 4 bases and 5 bases, there was a span of 13 bases. The CDR3 extends over 14 amino acids. Germline V lookup: CDR1 SGDLS, CDR2 YYNGEE.

This chain links TRBV5-6 with TRBJ1-4; D ambiguous. This CDR3 contains 13 residues. Trimming stripped 4 bases from V and 8 bases from J, with 12 bases between. Germline CDR1 and CDR2: SGHDT and YYEEEE. The chain's CDR3 is CASSMRGREKLFF. The CDR3 DNA follows: TGTGCCAGCAGCATGAGAGGGCGAGAAAAACTGTTTTTT.

CDR3 bases: TGCGCCAGCAGCGTAACTAGCGGTAGAACAGATACGCAGTATTTT. It yields the protein CASSVTSGRTDTQYF. The chain has TRBV5-1 and TRBJ2-3; 8 bases match TRBD2. Germline V gives CDR1 SGHRS, CDR2 YFSETQ. The CDR3 length is 15 residues. V lost 4 bases to trimming and J lost 3 bases; unmatched junction nucleotides: 7.

The chain has TRBV27 and TRBJ1-6; D unclear. Germline loops: CDR1 MNHEY, CDR2 SMNVEV (reference sequence). The CDR3 consists of 13 residues. Trimming left V 3 bases short and J 8 bases short, with 8 bases between. CDR3 loop: CASSFNGYSPLHF. CDR3 nucleotide sequence: TGTGCCAGCAGTTTTAACGGTTATTCACCCCTCCACTTT.

The chain carries TRBV28 and TRBJ2-7; D is possibly TRBD2 (6 bases). Looked up from germline, CDR1 is MDHEN and CDR2 is SYDVKM. The CDR3 is 15 residues long. With 4 bases removed from V and 3 bases from J, the gap between germline ends came to 16 bases. The CDR3 sequence: CASSSPTSRGYEQYF. CDR3 DNA: TGTGCCAGCAGTTCCCCGACATCGCGGGGCTACGAGCAGTACTTC.

This clone was seen just once. This chain links TRBV7-9 with TRBJ2-2; TRBD1 might be the D (5 bases). Per germline, CDR1 SEHNR and CDR2 FQNEAQ (reference sequence). This CDR3 is built from 15 residues. Trimming removed 7 bases from V and 1 base from J, with 13 bases in between. Here the CDR3 DNA reads TGTGCCAGCACCGGAATGACAGAGAACACCGGGGAGCTGTTTTTT. Translation: CASTGMTENTGELFF.

The sample holds one count of this clone. The chain links TRBV2 to TRBJ1-2; D call uncertain. The CDR3 consists of 18 residues. Germline CDR1 and CDR2: SNHLY and FYNNEI. The V gene lost 6 bases and the J gene lost 3 bases, with 26 bases spanning the gap. The DNA for the CDR3 is TGTGCCAGCAGCGCTTACCAGGTTGTTTCGGCGTCAGACTATGGCTACACCTTC. Protein sequence: CASSAYQVVSASDYGYTF.

V gene TRBV27 combines with J gene TRBJ2-2, with 8 bases that match TRBD1. V was clipped by 6 bases and J by 6 bases; unmatched bases: 6. CDR3 length: 14 residues. Germline V gene data show CDR1 as MNHEY and CDR2 as SMNVEV (reference sequence). CDR3 protein: CASRTDRVPGELFF. The CDR3 DNA is TGTGCCAGCAGGACGGACAGGGTACCCGGGGAGCTGTTTTTT.

This chain links TRBV28 with TRBJ1-2; maybe TRBD1 (5 bases). CDR3 length equals 15 residues. The ends were cut back, 3 bases at V and 1 base at J, with 12 bases in the middle. Germline V gives CDR1 MDHEN, CDR2 SYDVKM. In DNA form, the CDR3 reads TGTGCCAGCAGTTTCAGGGAAAGGGTTAACTATGGCTACACCTTC. Protein: CASSFRERVNYGYTF.

The gene calls are TRBV7-6 and TRBJ2-2, with 14 nucleotides matching TRBD2. Germline CDR1 SGHVS, CDR2 FNYEAQ. The CDR3 runs 19 residues. V trimming: 5 bases; J trimming: 4 bases; junction bases outside the gene matches: 12. DNA for the CDR3: TGTGCCAGCAGCCTAACGACTAGCGGGAGGGCCTTTAGCACCGGGGAGCTGTTTTTT. This gives the protein CASSLTTSGRAFSTGELFF.

The chain carries TRBV5-6 and TRBJ1-2; D unresolved. The CDR3 covers 12 residues. The V gene's germline CDR1 is SGHDT and CDR2 YYEEEE. V lost 1 base to trimming and J lost 3 bases, with 4 bases between them. Here the CDR3 reads CASSLRDYGYTF. In DNA, the CDR3 is TGTGCCAGCAGCTTGAGGGACTATGGCTACACCTTC.

The rearrangement uses TRBV10-3 and TRBJ1-1, with TRBD1 identical over 7 bases. CDR1 and CDR2 from the germline V gene are ENHRY and SYGVKD. Trimming removed 0 bases from V and 7 bases from J; junction bases left unmatched: 11. This CDR3 spans 16 amino acids. In nucleotides, the CDR3 is TGTGCCATCAGTGAGTCAGGAGACAGGGAGGTTTTTGAAGCTTTCTTT. Translated: CAISESGDREVFEAFF.

The gene calls are TRBV21-1 and TRBJ2-7; the D call of TRBD2 is as the table states it, not checked on the DNA. TRBV21-1 is listed as a pseudogene. The CDR3 covers 9 residues. The CDR3: CAKPYEQYF. For the CDR3, the DNA is TGTGCCAAGCCCTACGAGCAGTACTTC.

CDR3 residues: CASMTTRSYGYTF. CDR3 DNA sequence: TGTGCCAGCATGACTACCAGGTCGTATGGCTACACCTTC. This chain connects TRBV6-5 to TRBJ1-2; D remains unclear. The V gene lost 7 bases and the J gene lost 5 bases, with 14 bases spanning the gap. The germline V gene has CDR1 MNHEY and CDR2 SVGAGI. This CDR3 region has 13 residues.

The chain uses TRBV9 and TRBJ2-7; D remains ambiguous. CDR1 is SGDLS and CDR2 is YYNGEE in the germline V gene. This CDR3 spans 16 amino acids. V lost 4 bases, J lost 0 bases, and 17 bases lay in between. The chain's CDR3 is CASSPYVPGYSYEQYF. Written as DNA, the CDR3 is TGTGCCAGCAGCCCATACGTCCCAGGTTACTCCTACGAGCAGTACTTC.

The rearrangement uses TRBV6-5 and TRBJ2-7, with 7 bases aligning to TRBD1. In germline, CDR1 is MNHEY, CDR2 SVGAGI. V was pared by 0 bases and J by 6 bases, with 2 bases of the junction left unmatched. The CDR3 runs to 13 residues. The chain's CDR3 is CASSYSRGSEQYF. The CDR3 nucleotides read TGTGCCAGCAGTTACTCCAGGGGGAGCGAGCAGTACTTC.

V usage is TRBV5-1 and J usage is TRBJ2-5; a weak D match, TRBD1 (6 bases). The J call is doubtful: the DNA matches TRBJ2-7 better. The CDR3 runs to 14 residues. Germline V gene lookup returns CDR1 SGHRS and CDR2 YFSETQ. This CDR3 reads CASSFNRVAYEQYF. The CDR3 DNA reads TGCGCCAGCAGTTTTAACAGGGTTGCCTACGAGCAGTACTTC.

This chain links TRBV5-1 with TRBJ1-1; D uncertain. Germline V CDR1 and CDR2: SGHRS, YFSETQ. This CDR3 has 11 amino acids. V was clipped by 6 bases and J by 2 bases, with 5 bases between them. CDR3 residues: CASTGNTEAFF. Here the CDR3 DNA reads TGCGCCAGCACCGGAAACACTGAAGCTTTCTTT.

This clone was observed a single time. The V gene is TRBV18, the J gene TRBJ2-7; D perhaps matches TRBD2 (5 bases). The V gene's germline CDR1 is KGHSH and CDR2 LQKENI. Trimming took off 0 bases at V and 4 bases at J, with 7 bases between the two ends. The CDR3 length is 13 residues. Here the CDR3 reads CASSPPSVYEQYF. The CDR3 nucleotides read TGTGCCAGCTCACCACCTAGCGTGTACGAGCAGTACTTC.

J is TRBJ2-7 and V is TRBV5-1; D gene ambiguous. Germline V lookup: CDR1 SGHRS, CDR2 YFSETQ. V was clipped by 0 bases and J by 4 bases, with 8 bases between them. CDR3 size: 13 residues. DNA for the CDR3: TGCGCCAGCAGCTTGGACCGTTGGTACGAGCAGTACTTC. This codes for CASSLDRWYEQYF.

This clone was observed a handful of times. The rearrangement joins TRBV30 to TRBJ2-7; TRBD2 matches at 7 bases. CDR1 is GTSNPN and CDR2 is SVGIG in the germline V gene (reference sequence). CDR3 size: 13 residues. The V segment lost 4 bases and the J segment 9 bases; nucleotides outside the gene matches: 12. The CDR3 bases are TGTGCCTGGAACCCAGCGGGGACCCTCGGGCAGTACTTC. This gives the protein CAWNPAGTLGQYF. The entire variable domain, with the rest obtained from reference TRBV30 and TRBJ2-7, is as follows: SQTIHQWPATLVQPVGSPLSLECTVEGTSNPNLYWYRQAAGRGLQLLFYSVGIGQISSEVPQNLSASRPQDRQFILSSKKLLLSDSGFYLCAWNPAGTLGQYFGPGTRLTVT.

V usage is TRBV7-2 and J usage is TRBJ2-1; 8 bases match TRBD1. From germline, CDR1 is SGHTA and CDR2 FQGNSA. The ends lost 4 bases at V and 3 bases at J; junction bases unmatched: 5. The CDR3 spans 15 residues. CDR3 coding DNA: TGTGCCAGCAGCTGGACAGGGTTGGGCTACAATGAGCAGTTCTTC. It translates to CASSWTGLGYNEQFF.